This T cell receptor (beta chain) was retrieved from a study of shared clonotypes between healthy human individuals. CD8 cells classed as naive were CD45RO-negative and positively selected for CCR7, excluding terminally differentiated effector memory CD45RA+ cells. The V end was cut by 1 base, the J end by 6 bases, with 15 bases between. This CDR3 spans 16 amino acids. Germline V gives CDR1 MGHRA, CDR2 YSYEKL. Once extracted for a subset, genomic DNA was divided evenly among several immunoSEQ plates. The protocol was immunoSEQ multiplex PCR, while the TCRdb copy is restricted to in-frame clones and leaves out a portion. The sample carries roughly 2,000,000 clones, 80% to 95% recorded once.

The chain uses TRBV4-1 and TRBJ2-2, with D hard to call. The sequencing input was naive CD8+ T cells from PBMCs. The TCR originated in a man younger than 35 in good health. Some clones in this sample may be carry-over from other donors' samples. In nucleotides, the CDR3 is TGCGCCAGCAGCCAAGCCCCCCTTCTTGGGCCCGGGGAGCTGTTTTTT. Its translation is CASSQAPLLGPGELFF.